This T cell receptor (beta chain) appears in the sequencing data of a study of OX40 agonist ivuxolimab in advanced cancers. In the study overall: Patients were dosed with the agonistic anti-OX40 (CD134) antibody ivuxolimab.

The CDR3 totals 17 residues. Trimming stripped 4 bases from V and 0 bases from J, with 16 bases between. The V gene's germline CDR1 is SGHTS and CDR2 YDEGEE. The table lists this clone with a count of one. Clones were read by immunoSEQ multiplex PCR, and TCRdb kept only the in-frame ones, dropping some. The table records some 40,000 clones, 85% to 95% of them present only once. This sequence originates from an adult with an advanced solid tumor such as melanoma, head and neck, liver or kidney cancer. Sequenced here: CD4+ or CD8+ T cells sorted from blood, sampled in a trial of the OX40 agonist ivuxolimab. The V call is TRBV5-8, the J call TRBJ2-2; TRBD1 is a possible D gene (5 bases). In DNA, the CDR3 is TGTGCCAGCAGCCTAATTCTCACAGGCGCGAACACCGGGGAGCTGTTTTTT. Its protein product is CASSLILTGANTGELFF.